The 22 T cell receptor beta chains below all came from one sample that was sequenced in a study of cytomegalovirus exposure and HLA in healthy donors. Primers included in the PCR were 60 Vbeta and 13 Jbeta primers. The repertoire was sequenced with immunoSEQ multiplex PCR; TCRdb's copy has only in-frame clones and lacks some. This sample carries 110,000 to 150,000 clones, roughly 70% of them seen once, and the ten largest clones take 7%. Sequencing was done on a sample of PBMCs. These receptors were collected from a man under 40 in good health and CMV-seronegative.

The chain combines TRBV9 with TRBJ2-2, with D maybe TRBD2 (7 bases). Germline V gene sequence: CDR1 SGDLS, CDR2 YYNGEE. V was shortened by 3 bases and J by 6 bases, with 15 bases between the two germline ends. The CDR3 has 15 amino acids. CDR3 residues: CASSAWGGASGELFF. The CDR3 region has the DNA TGTGCCAGCAGCGCCTGGGGGGGGGCTTCCGGGGAGCTGTTTTTT.

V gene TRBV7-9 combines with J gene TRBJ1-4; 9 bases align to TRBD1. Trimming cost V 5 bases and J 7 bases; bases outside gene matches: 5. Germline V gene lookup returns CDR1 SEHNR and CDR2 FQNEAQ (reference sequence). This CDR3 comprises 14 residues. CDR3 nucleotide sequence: TGTGCCAGCAGCCTGGGACAGGGCGTTGAAAAACTGTTTTTT. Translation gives CASSLGQGVEKLFF. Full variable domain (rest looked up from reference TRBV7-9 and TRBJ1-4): DTGVSQNPRHKITKRGQNVTFRCDPISEHNRLYWYRQTLGQGPEFLTYFQNEAQLEKSRLLSDRFSAERPKGSFSTLEIQRTEQGDSAMYLCASSLGQGVEKLFFGSGTQLSVL.

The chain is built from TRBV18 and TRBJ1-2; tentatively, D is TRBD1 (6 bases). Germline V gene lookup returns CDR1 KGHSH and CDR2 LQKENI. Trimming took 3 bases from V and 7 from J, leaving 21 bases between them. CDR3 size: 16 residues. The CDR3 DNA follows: TGTGCCAGCTCACCCCAACCCCGGGGGGCCGGGGCTGGCTACACCTTC. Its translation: CASSPQPRGAGAGYTF. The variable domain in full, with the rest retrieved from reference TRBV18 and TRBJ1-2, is NAGVMQNPRHLVRRRGQEARLRCSPMKGHSHVYWYRQLPEEGLKFMVYLQKENIIDESGMPKERFSAEFPKEGPSILRIQQVVRGDSAAYFCASSPQPRGAGAGYTFGSGTRLTVV.

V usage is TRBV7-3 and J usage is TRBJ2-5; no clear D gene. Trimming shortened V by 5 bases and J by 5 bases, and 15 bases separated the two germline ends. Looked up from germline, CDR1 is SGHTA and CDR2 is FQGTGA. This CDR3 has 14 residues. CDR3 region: CASSPYGPGETQYF. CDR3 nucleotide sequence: TGTGCCAGCAGCCCCTATGGCCCCGGGGAGACCCAGTACTTC.

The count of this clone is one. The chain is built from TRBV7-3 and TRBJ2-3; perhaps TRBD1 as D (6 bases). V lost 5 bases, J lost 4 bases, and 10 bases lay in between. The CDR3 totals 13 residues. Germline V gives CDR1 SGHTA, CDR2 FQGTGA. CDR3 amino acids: CASSGTGSDTQYF. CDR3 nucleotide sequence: TGTGCCAGCAGCGGCACAGGGTCAGATACGCAGTATTTT. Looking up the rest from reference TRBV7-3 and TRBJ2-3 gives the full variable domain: GAGVSQTPSNKVTEKGKYVELRCDPISGHTALYWYRQSLGQGPEFLIYFQGTGAADDSGLPNDRFFAVRPEGSVSTLKIQRTERGDSAVYLCASSGTGSDTQYFGPGTRLTVL.

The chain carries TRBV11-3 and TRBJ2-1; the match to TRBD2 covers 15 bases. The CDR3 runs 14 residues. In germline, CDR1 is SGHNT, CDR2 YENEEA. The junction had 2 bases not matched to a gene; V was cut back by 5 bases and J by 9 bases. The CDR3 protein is CASSRTSGRGEQFF. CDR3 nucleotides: TGTGCCAGCAGCCGGACTAGCGGGAGGGGTGAGCAGTTCTTC. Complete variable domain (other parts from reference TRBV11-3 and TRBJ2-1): EAGVVQSPRYKIIEKKQPVAFWCNPISGHNTLYWYLQNLGQGPELLIRYENEEAVDDSQLPKDRFSAERLKGVDSTLKIQPAELGDSAVYLCASSRTSGRGEQFFGPGTRLTVL.

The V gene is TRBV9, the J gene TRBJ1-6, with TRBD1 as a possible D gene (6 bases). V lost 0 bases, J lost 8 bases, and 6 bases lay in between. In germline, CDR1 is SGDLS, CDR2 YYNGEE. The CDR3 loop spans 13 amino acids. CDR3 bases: TGTGCCAGCAGCGTAGACAGGGATTCACCCCTCCACTTT. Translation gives CASSVDRDSPLHF.

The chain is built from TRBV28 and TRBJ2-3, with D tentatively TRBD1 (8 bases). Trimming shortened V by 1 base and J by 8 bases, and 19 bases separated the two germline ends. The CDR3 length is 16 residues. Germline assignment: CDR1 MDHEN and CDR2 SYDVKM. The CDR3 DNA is TGTGCCAGCAGTTTATTGCCCAGGGGGCCGGGGGGTACGCAGTATTTT. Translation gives CASSLLPRGPGGTQYF.

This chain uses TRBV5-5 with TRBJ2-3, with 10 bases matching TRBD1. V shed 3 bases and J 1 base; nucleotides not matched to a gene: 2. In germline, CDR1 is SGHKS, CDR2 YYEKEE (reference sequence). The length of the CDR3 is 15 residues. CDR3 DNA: TGTGCCAGCAGCTCCGGGACAGGGGGCACAGATACGCAGTATTTT. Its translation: CASSSGTGGTDTQYF.

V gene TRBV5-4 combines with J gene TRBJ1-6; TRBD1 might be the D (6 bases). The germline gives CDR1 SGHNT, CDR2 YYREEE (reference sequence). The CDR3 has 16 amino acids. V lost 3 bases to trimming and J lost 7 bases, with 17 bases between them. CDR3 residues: CASSSGGAGANSPLHF. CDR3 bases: TGTGCCAGCAGCTCGGGGGGGGCCGGGGCCAATTCACCCCTCCACTTT.

CDR3 sequence (DNA): TGTGCCAGCAGTGCAGGGACAGGGTCAGACCAGCCCCAGCATTTT. Protein product: CASSAGTGSDQPQHF. The rearrangement links TRBV6-6 to TRBJ1-5; 9 nucleotides agree with TRBD1. The V and J ends lost 5 bases and 7 bases, in that order; junction bases with no gene match: 9. From germline, CDR1 is MNHNY and CDR2 SVGAGI (reference sequence). CDR3 length: 15 amino acids.

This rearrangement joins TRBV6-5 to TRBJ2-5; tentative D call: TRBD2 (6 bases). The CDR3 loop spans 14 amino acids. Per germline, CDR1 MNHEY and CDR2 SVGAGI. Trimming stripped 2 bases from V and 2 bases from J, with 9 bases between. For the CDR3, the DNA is TGTGCCAGCAGTTACGGGGAGGCTCAAGAGACCCAGTACTTC. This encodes CASSYGEAQETQYF.

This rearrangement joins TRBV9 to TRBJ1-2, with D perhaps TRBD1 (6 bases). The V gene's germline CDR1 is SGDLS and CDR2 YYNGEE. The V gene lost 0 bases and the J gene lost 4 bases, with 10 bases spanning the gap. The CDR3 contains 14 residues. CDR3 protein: CASSVEQGFYGYTF. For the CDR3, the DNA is TGTGCCAGCAGCGTAGAACAGGGATTCTATGGCTACACCTTC.

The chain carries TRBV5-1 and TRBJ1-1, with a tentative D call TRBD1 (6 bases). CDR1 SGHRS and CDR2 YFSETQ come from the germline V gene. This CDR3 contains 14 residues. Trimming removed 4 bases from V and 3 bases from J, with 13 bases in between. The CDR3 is CASSVRGPDTEAFF. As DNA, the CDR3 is TGCGCCAGCAGCGTCAGGGGTCCGGACACTGAAGCTTTCTTT.

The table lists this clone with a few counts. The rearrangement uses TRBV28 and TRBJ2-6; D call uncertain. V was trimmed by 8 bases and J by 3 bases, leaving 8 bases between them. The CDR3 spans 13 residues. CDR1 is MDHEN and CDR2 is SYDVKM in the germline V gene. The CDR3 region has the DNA TGTGCCAGCGGGCATGGTGGGGCCAACGTCCTGACTTTC. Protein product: CASGHGGANVLTF.

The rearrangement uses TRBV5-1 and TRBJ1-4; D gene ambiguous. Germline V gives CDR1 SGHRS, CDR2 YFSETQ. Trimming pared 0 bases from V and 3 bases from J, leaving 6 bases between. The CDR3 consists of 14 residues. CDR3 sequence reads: CASSLVQPNEKLFF. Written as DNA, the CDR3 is TGCGCCAGCAGCTTGGTACAGCCTAATGAAAAACTGTTTTTT.

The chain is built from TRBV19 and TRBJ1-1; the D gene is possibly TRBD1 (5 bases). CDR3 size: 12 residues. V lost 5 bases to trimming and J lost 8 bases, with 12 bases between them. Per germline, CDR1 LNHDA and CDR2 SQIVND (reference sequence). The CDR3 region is CASSPGASEAFF. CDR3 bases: TGTGCCAGTAGTCCTGGGGCGTCCGAAGCTTTCTTT.

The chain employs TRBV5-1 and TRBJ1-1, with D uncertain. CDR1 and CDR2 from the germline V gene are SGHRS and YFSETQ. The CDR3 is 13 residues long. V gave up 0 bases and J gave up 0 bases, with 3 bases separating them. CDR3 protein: CASSLDLNTEAFF. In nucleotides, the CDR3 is TGCGCCAGCAGCTTGGACTTGAACACTGAAGCTTTCTTT.

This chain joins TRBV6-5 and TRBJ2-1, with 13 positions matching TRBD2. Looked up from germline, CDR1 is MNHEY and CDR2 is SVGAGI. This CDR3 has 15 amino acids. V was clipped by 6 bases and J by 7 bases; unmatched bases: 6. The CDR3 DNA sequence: TGTGCCAGCAGCCCCAGGACTAGCGGGAGAAATGAGCAGTTCTTC. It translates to CASSPRTSGRNEQFF.

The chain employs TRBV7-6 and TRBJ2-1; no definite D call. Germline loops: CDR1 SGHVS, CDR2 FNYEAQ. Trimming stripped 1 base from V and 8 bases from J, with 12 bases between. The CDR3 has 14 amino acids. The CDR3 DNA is TGTGCCAGCAGCTTAGTGACGGCAAGCGATGAGCAGTTCTTC. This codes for CASSLVTASDEQFF.

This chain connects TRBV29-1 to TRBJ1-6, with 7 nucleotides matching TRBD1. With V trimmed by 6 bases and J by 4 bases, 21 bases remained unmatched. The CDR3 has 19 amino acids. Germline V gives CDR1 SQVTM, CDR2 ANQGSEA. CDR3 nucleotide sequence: TGCAGCGTCGAACCCTCTGGCCGGGACAGTTCTACTTATAATTCACCCCTCCACTTT. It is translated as CSVEPSGRDSSTYNSPLHF. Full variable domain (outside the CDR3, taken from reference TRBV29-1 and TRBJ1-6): SAVISQKPSRDICQRGTSLTIQCQVDSQVTMMFWYRQQPGQSLTLIATANQGSEATYESGFVIDKFPISRPNLTFSTLTVSNMSPEDSSIYLCSVEPSGRDSSTYNSPLHFGNGTRLTVT.

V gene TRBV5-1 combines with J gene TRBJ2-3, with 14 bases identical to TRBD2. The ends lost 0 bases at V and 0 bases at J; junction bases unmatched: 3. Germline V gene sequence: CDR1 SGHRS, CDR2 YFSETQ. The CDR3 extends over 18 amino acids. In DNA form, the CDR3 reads TGCGCCAGCAGCTTGGGACTAGCGGGGGGGCGTAGCACAGATACGCAGTATTTT. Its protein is CASSLGLAGGRSTDTQYF.